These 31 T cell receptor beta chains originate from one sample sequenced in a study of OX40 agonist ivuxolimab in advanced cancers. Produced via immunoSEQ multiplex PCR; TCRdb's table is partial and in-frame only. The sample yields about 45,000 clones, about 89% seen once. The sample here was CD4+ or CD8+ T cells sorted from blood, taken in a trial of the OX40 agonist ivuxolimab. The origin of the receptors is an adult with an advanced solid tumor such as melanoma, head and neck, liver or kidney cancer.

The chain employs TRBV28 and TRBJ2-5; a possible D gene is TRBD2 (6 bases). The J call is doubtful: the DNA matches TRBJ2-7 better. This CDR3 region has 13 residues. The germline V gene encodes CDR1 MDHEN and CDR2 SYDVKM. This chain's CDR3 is CASRPGRGYEQYF. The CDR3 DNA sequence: TGTGCCAGCAGGCCGGGACGGGGGTACGAGCAGTACTTC.

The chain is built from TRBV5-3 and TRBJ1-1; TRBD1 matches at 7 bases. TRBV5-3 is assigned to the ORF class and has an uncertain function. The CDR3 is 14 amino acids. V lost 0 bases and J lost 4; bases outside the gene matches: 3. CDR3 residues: CARSLGDSPTEAFF. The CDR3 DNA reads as TGTGCCAGAAGCTTGGGGGACAGCCCCACTGAAGCTTTCTTT.

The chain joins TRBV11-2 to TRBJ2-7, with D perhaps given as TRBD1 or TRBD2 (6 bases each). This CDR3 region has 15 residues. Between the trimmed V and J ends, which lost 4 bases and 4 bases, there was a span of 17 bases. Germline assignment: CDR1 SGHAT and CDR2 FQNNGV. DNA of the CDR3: TGTGCCAGCAGCTCGGGTGGAGGGGGTCTTTACGAGCAGTACTTC. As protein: CASSSGGGGLYEQYF.

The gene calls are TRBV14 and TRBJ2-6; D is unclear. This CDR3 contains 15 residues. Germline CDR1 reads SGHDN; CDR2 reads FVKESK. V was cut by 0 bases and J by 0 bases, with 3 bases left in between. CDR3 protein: CASSQDPSGANVLTF. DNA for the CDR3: TGTGCCAGCAGCCAAGATCCCTCTGGGGCCAACGTCCTGACTTTC.

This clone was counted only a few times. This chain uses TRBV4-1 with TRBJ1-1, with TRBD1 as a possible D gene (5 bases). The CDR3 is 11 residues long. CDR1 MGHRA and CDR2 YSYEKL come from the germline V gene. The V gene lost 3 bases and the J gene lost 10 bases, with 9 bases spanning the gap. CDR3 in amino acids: CASSQGPGAFF. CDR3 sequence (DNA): TGCGCCAGCAGCCAGGGGCCTGGAGCTTTCTTT.

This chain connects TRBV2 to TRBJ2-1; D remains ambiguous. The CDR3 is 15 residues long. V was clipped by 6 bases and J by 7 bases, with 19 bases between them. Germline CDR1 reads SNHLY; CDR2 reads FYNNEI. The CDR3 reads CASSERDIARNEQFF. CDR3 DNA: TGTGCCAGCAGCGAAAGGGATATTGCGCGGAATGAGCAGTTCTTC.

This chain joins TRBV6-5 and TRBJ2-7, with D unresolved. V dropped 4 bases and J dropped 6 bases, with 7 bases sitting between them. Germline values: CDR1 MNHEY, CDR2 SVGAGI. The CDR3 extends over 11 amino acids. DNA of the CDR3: TGTGCCAGCAGTTCCGGGTTCGAGCAGTACTTC. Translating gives CASSSGFEQYF.

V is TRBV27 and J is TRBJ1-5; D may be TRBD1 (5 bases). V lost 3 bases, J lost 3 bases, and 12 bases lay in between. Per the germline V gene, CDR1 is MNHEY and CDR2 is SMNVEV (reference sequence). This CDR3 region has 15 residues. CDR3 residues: CASSFSGGFNQPQHF. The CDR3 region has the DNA TGTGCCAGCAGTTTTTCGGGGGGGTTCAATCAGCCCCAGCATTTT.

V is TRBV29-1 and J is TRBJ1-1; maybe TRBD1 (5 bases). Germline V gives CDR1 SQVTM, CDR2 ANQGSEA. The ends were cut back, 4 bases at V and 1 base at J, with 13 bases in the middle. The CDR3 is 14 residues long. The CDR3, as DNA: TGCAGCGTTGTGGGGGGTTTGGCGAACACTGAAGCTTTCTTT. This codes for CSVVGGLANTEAFF.

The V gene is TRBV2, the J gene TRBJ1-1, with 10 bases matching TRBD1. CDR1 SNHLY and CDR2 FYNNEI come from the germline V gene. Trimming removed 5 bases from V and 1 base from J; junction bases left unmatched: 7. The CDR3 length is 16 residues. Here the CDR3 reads CASSINRDRGNTEAFF. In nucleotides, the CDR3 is TGTGCCAGCAGTATCAACCGGGACAGGGGGAACACTGAAGCTTTCTTT.

CDR3 in amino acids: CASSPGTWNSYEQYF. The CDR3 bases are TGTGCCAGTAGTCCGGGCACCTGGAACTCCTACGAGCAGTACTTC. This rearrangement joins TRBV19 to TRBJ2-7; D ambiguous. The germline V and J ends were trimmed by 5 bases and 0 bases, with 14 bases remaining between them. The germline gives CDR1 LNHDA, CDR2 SQIVND (reference sequence). This CDR3 has 15 amino acids.

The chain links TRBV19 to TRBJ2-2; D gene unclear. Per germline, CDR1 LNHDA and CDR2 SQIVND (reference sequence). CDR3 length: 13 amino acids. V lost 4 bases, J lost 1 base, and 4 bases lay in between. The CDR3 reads CASSTWNTGELFF. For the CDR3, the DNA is TGTGCCAGTAGTACGTGGAACACCGGGGAGCTGTTTTTT. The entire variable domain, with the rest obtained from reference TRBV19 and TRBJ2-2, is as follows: DGGITQSPKYLFRKEGQNVTLSCEQNLNHDAMYWYRQDPGQGLRLIYYSQIVNDFQKGDIAEGYSVSREKKESFPLTVTSAQKNPTAFYLCASSTWNTGELFFGEGSRLTVL.

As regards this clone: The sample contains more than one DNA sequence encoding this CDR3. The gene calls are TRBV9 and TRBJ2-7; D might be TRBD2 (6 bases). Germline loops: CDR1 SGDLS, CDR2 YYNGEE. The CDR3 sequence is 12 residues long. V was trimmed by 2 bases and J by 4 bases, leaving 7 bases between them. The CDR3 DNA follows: TGTGCCAGCAGCGTGGAGGGGTACGAGCAGTACTTC. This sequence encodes CASSVEGYEQYF. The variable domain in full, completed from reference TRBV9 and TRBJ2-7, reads DSGVTQTPKHLITATGQRVTLRCSPRSGDLSVYWYQQSLDQGLQFLIQYYNGEERAKGNILERFSAQQFPDLHSELNLSSLELGDSALYFCASSVEGYEQYFGPGTRLTVT.

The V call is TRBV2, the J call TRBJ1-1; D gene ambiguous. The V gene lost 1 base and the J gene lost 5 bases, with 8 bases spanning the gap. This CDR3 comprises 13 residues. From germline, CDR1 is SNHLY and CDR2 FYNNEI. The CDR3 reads CASSEGWLTEAFF. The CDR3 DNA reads TGTGCCAGCAGTGAAGGGTGGTTGACTGAAGCTTTCTTT.

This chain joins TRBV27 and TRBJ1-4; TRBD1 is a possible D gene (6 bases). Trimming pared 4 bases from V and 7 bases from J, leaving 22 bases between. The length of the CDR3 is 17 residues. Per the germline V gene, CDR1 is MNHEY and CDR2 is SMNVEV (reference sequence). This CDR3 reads CASSSLTPRGAGEKLFF. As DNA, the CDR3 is TGTGCCAGCAGTTCCCTAACCCCTAGGGGGGCGGGTGAAAAACTGTTTTTT.

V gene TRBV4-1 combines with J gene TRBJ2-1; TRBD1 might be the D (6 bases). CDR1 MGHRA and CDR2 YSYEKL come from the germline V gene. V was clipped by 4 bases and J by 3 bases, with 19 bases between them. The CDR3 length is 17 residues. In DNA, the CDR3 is TGCGCCAGCAGCCTATGGTTCCGGCGACAGGACTACAATGAGCAGTTCTTC. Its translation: CASSLWFRRQDYNEQFF.

CDR3 in DNA: TGCGCCAGCAGCCATCGGGGTTCGAACACTGAAGCTTTCTTT. It codes for CASSHRGSNTEAFF. The chain joins TRBV4-1 to TRBJ1-1; D remains ambiguous. The CDR3 has 14 residues. Trimming left V 3 bases short and J 1 base short, with 9 bases between. The germline gives CDR1 MGHRA, CDR2 YSYEKL.

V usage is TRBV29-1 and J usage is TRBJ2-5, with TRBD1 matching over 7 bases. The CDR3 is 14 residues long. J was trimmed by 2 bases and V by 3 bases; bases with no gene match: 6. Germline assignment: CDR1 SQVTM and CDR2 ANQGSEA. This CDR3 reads CSVEGQNQQETQYF. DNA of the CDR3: TGCAGCGTTGAGGGACAGAATCAGCAAGAGACCCAGTACTTC.

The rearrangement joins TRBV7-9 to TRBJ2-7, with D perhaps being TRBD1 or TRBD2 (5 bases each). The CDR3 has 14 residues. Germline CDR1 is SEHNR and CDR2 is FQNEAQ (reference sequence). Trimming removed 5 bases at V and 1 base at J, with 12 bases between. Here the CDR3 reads CASSVGDASYEQYF. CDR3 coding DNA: TGTGCCAGCAGCGTGGGGGACGCTTCCTACGAGCAGTACTTC.

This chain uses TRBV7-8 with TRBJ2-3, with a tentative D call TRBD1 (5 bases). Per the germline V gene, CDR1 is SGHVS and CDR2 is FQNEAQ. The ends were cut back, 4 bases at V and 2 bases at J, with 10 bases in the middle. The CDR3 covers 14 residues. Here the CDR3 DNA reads TGTGCCAGCAGCTCTCTCAGGGTCACAGATACGCAGTATTTT. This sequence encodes CASSSLRVTDTQYF.

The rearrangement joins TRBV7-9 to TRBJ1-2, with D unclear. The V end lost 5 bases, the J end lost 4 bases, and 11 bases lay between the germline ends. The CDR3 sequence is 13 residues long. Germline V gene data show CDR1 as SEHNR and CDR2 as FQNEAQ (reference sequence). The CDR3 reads CASSPPDRYGYTF. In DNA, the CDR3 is TGTGCCAGCAGCCCTCCGGACCGCTATGGCTACACCTTC.

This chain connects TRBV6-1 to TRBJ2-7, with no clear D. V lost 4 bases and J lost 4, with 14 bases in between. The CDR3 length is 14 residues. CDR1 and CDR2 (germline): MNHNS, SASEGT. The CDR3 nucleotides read TGTGCCAGCAGTGCCCCAGATAGGGTTTACGAGCAGTACTTC. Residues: CASSAPDRVYEQYF.

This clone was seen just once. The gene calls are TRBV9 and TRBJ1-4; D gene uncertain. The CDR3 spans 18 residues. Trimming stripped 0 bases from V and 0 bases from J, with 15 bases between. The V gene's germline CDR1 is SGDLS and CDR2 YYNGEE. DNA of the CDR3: TGTGCCAGCAGCGTAGGGAAGGAGGCGATTCCAACTAATGAAAAACTGTTTTTT. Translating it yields CASSVGKEAIPTNEKLFF.

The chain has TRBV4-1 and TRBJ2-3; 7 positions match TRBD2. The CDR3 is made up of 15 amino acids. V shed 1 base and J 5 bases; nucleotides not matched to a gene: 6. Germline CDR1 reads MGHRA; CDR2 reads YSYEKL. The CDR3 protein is CASSQARASGDTQYF. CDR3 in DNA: TGCGCCAGCAGCCAAGCGCGGGCTAGCGGAGATACGCAGTATTTT.

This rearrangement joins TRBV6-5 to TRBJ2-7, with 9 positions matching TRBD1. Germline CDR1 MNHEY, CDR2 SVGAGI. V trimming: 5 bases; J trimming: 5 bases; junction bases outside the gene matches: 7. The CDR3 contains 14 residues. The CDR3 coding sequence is TGTGCCAGCAGTACCGGGACAGGGAGCAACGAGCAGTACTTC. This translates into CASSTGTGSNEQYF.

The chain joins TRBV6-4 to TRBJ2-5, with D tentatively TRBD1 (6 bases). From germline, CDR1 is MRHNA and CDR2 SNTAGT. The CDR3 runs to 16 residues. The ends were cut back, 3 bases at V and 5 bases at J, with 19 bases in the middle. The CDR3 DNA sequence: TGTGCCAGCAGTGAAATGGCAGGGCAGGGGAAGGAGACCCAGTACTTC. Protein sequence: CASSEMAGQGKETQYF.

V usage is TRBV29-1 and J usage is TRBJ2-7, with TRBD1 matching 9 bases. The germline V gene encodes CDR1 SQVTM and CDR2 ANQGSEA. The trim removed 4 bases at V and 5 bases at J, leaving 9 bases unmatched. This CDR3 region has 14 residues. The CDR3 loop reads CSVGGQGVGNEQYF. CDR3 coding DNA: TGCAGCGTTGGGGGACAGGGTGTCGGGAACGAGCAGTACTTC.

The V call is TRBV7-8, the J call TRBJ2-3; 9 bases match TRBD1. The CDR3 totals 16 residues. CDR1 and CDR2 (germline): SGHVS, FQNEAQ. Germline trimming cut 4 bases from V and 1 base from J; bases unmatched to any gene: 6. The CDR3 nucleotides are TGTGCCAGCAGCTACCCGAGGACAGGGGGCACAGATACGCAGTATTTT. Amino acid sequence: CASSYPRTGGTDTQYF.

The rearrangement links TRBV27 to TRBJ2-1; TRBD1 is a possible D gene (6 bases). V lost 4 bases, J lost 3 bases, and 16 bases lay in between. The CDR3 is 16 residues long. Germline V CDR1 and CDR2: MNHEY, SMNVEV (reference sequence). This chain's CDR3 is CASSSFPRDNYNEQFF. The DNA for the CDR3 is TGTGCCAGCAGTTCCTTTCCCCGGGACAACTACAATGAGCAGTTCTTC.

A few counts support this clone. CDR3: CASSVVPNEQFF. The CDR3 nucleotides are TGTGCCAGCAGCGTAGTACCCAATGAGCAGTTCTTC. The rearrangement joins TRBV9 to TRBJ2-1, with D unresolved. CDR1 and CDR2 from the germline V gene are SGDLS and YYNGEE. V lost 0 bases and J 6 bases, leaving 4 bases between the germline ends. There are 12 residues in the CDR3.

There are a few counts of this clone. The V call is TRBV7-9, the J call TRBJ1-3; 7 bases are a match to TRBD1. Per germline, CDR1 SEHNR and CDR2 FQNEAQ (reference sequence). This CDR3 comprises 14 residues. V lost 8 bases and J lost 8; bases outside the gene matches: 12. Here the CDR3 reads CASRSGTVGHTIYF. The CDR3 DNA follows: TGTGCCAGCCGCTCCGGGACAGTAGGACACACCATATATTTT.